This TCR beta chain stems from a study of technical replicates of blood from a few donors. Clones were read by immunoSEQ multiplex PCR, and TCRdb kept only the in-frame ones, dropping some. The sample shows 60,000 or so clones, 80% to 90% of them seen only once. CDR1 SGHAT and CDR2 FQNNGV come from the germline V gene. This CDR3 has 15 residues. After removal of 2 bases from V and 5 bases from J, the junction contained 4 bases not matched to a gene. The receptor was derived from a human donor in good health. Some clones in this sample may be carry-over from other donors' samples. The J gene is TRBJ2-5, the V gene TRBV11-2, with 11 positions matching TRBD2. The sequenced sample consisted of PBMCs. In DNA, the CDR3 is TGTGCCAGCAGCTTATTAGCGGGAGGGCCGGAGACCCAGTACTTC. Residues: CASSLLAGGPETQYF. Variable domain in full (rest from reference TRBV11-2 and TRBJ2-5): EAGVAQSPRYKIIEKRQSVAFWCNPISGHATLYWYQQILGQGPKLLIQFQNNGVVDDSQLPKDRFSAERLKGVDSTLKIQPAKLEDSAVYLCASSLLAGGPETQYFGPGTRLLVL.